This passage covers 30 T cell receptor beta chains from one sample sequenced in a study of identical twins. MiXCR was run by TCRdb on the 5' RACE reads, yielding one entry per CDR3 protein. This sample has some 790,000 distinct CDR3 sequences, with about 18% found just once. These data also featured in a second study, about T cells expressing NK-cell markers.

The sequenced sample consisted of PBMCs. The receptors come from a woman aged 18-29 years in good health.

This clonotype has just one count. Germline and junction disagree at one end, which may indicate a read error. CDR3 sequence (DNA): TGTGCCAGCAGCCTCCGAGTAGCGCCCCTCACAAATACGCAGTATTTT. Residues: CASSLRVAPLTNTQYF. V usage is TRBV5-5 and J usage is TRBJ2-3, with D perhaps matching TRBD2 (5 bases). Germline lookup yields CDR1 SGHKS and CDR2 YYEKEE (reference sequence). This CDR3 is 16 amino acids long.

A few counts support this clonotype. This sequence joins TRBV20-1 and TRBJ2-4; weak D call: TRBD1 (6 bases). Germline CDR1 is DFQATT and CDR2 is SNEGSKA (reference sequence). With 5 bases removed from V and 9 bases from J, the gap between germline ends came to 14 bases. The CDR3 length is 12 residues. This CDR3 reads CSAQDQGSIQYF. DNA for the CDR3: TGCAGTGCTCAGGATCAGGGGAGCATTCAGTACTTC.

The sample holds a few counts of this clonotype. The J gene is TRBJ2-5, the V gene TRBV20-1; 7 positions agree with TRBD2. This CDR3 is 13 amino acids long. V shed 3 bases, J shed 4 bases, and the junction held 5 bases outside the gene matches. Germline V lookup: CDR1 DFQATT, CDR2 SNEGSKA (reference sequence). The CDR3, as DNA: TGCAGTGCTAGTCGGGGACTACGAGAGACCCAGTACTTC. Translation gives CSASRGLRETQYF.

There are many counts of this clonotype. The J gene is TRBJ1-2, the V gene TRBV3-1, with D hard to call. The CDR3 contains 16 residues. Germline assignment: CDR1 LGHDT and CDR2 YNNKEL (reference sequence). V lost 3 bases to trimming and J lost 4 bases, with 18 bases between them. The CDR3 sequence is CASSQKTGLEAYGYTF. The DNA of the CDR3 is TGTGCCAGCAGCCAGAAGACTGGGCTGGAGGCCTATGGCTACACCTTC.

In its sample, this clonotype was seen a few times. V and J are TRBV10-3 and TRBJ2-1; TRBD1 aligns across 10 bases. Trimming took 11 bases from V and 5 from J; bases not matched to a gene: 6. Germline CDR1 ENHRY, CDR2 SYGVKD. CDR3 length: 13 amino acids. CDR3 sequence (DNA): TGTGCCGTCCAGGGACAGGGGAACAATGAGCAGTTCTTC. Protein: CAVQGQGNNEQFF.

At least ten counts were recorded for this clonotype. CDR3 DNA: TGTGCCACCGGGACAGGGGGGTACGAGCAGTACTTC. It codes for CATGTGGYEQYF. The chain uses TRBV12-3 or TRBV12-4 and TRBJ2-7, with TRBD1 matching 11 bases. This CDR3 spans 12 amino acids. Unmatched junction bases numbered 3, after V lost 10 bases and J lost 4 bases.

The sample holds a few counts of this clonotype. The chain carries TRBV2 and TRBJ1-1; 7 bases agree with TRBD1. This CDR3 region has 16 residues. Germline V lookup: CDR1 SNHLY, CDR2 FYNNEI. V gave up 2 bases and J gave up 3 bases; unmatched junction bases: 9. The CDR3 sequence: CASSESGGILHTEAFF. CDR3 bases: TGTGCCAGCAGTGAATCAGGGGGAATCCTCCACACTGAAGCTTTCTTT.

This chain uses TRBV6-2 or TRBV6-3 with TRBJ2-7, with a tentative D call TRBD2 (5 bases). This CDR3 has 12 amino acids. The germline V gene encodes CDR1 MNHEY and CDR2 SVGEGT. V lost 2 bases, J lost 11 bases, and 13 bases lay in between. This CDR3 reads CASSYQHHGEYF. The CDR3, as DNA: TGTGCCAGCAGTTACCAACACCACGGGGAGTACTTC.

V is TRBV15 and J is TRBJ2-3; D unclear. Trimming took off 8 bases at V and 2 bases at J, with 14 bases between the two ends. Germline-derived CDR1 and CDR2 are LNHNV and YYDKDF (reference sequence). This CDR3 is built from 14 residues. The CDR3, as DNA: TGTGCCACCGGACCATGGGTGAACACAGATACGCAGTATTTT. Its translation is CATGPWVNTDTQYF.

This clonotype was counted ten times or more. This chain connects TRBV12-3 or TRBV12-4 to TRBJ2-1; 8 bases agree with TRBD2. V was clipped by 9 bases and J by 7 bases; unmatched bases: 11. The CDR3 consists of 14 residues. CDR3 DNA: TGTGCCAGTGGGCCCGGCGGGAGGCTTAATGAGCAGTTCTTC. It yields the protein CASGPGGRLNEQFF.

This chain links TRBV29-1 with TRBJ2-7; 7 bases fit TRBD1. This CDR3 spans 13 amino acids. The ends lost 5 bases at V and 1 base at J; junction bases unmatched: 5. The germline CDR1 and CDR2 sequences are SQVTM and ANQGSEA. The CDR3 nucleotides read TGCAGCGTTCTATGGGACAGATCCTACGAGCAGTACTTC. It codes for CSVLWDRSYEQYF.

In its sample, this clonotype was seen a few times. This chain links TRBV29-1 with TRBJ2-7; perhaps TRBD2 as D (5 bases). From germline, CDR1 is SQVTM and CDR2 ANQGSEA. The V gene lost 4 bases and the J gene lost 2 bases, with 15 bases spanning the gap. CDR3 length: 14 amino acids. The CDR3 nucleotides are TGCAGCGTTGCTCCCAGCGGCCTTCCCTACGAGCAGTACTTC. This translates into CSVAPSGLPYEQYF.

V usage is TRBV29-1 and J usage is TRBJ2-7, with D possibly being TRBD1 (6 bases). V lost 0 bases, J lost 3 bases, and 12 bases lay in between. Per the germline V gene, CDR1 is SQVTM and CDR2 is ANQGSEA. This CDR3 is 14 amino acids long. In DNA form, the CDR3 reads TGCAGCGTTGAAGATCAGCAGGGGCTCTACGAGCAGTACTTC. Amino acids: CSVEDQQGLYEQYF.

The V and J genes are TRBV10-2 and TRBJ2-7, with 9 bases that match TRBD1. The CDR3 contains 16 residues. Germline trimming cut 5 bases from V and 3 bases from J; bases unmatched to any gene: 11. Germline V gene data show CDR1 as WSHSY and CDR2 as SAAADI. The CDR3 protein is CASSYRGLLIDYEQYF. The DNA of the CDR3 is TGCGCCAGCAGTTACAGGGGGCTTCTGATTGACTACGAGCAGTACTTC.

This clonotype was seen a handful of times. V is TRBV6-5 and J is TRBJ1-1; no firm D call. The CDR3 totals 14 residues. The V gene lost 0 bases and the J gene lost 7 bases, with 12 bases spanning the gap. CDR1 is MNHEY, CDR2 SVGAGI, per germline. The CDR3 region has the DNA TGTGCCAGCAGTTACTCGAGATTCGGAGGTGAAGCTTTCTTT. Protein sequence: CASSYSRFGGEAFF.

This clonotype has only a few counts. The chain couples TRBV7-2 to TRBJ2-3; 7 nucleotides agree with TRBD2. From germline, CDR1 is SGHTA and CDR2 FQGNSA. CDR3 length: 17 amino acids. V shed 0 bases, J shed 1 base, and the junction held 7 bases outside the gene matches. The CDR3: CASSLARWGGRTDTQYF. CDR3 nucleotide sequence: TGTGCCAGCAGCTTAGCGCGGTGGGGGGGTCGCACAGATACGCAGTATTTT.

This clonotype has more than one count but fewer than ten. This chain links TRBV20-1 with TRBJ1-6; 7 bases agree with TRBD1. Trimming at V came to 1 base and at J to 7 bases, leaving 7 bases not matched to a gene. The germline gives CDR1 DFQATT, CDR2 SNEGSKA (reference sequence). CDR3 length equals 15 residues. The CDR3 region is CSARGVEGANSPLHF. The DNA of the CDR3 is TGCAGTGCTAGAGGAGTGGAGGGGGCCAATTCACCCCTCCACTTT.

In this sample, this clonotype turned up a few times. The CDR3 sequence: CASSQPVPSGLALHEQFF. The CDR3 DNA reads TGTGCCAGCAGCCAACCCGTGCCCTCGGGACTAGCTCTACATGAGCAGTTCTTC. The genes are TRBV4-2 and TRBJ2-1; the match to TRBD2 covers 9 bases. Germline V CDR1 and CDR2: LGHNA, YNFKEQ. Trimming cost V 2 bases and J 8 bases; bases outside gene matches: 16. The CDR3 sequence is 18 residues long.

The rearrangement uses TRBV12-3 or TRBV12-4 and TRBJ2-2; 14 bases are shared with TRBD2. CDR3 length equals 19 residues. The V segment lost 8 bases and the J segment 1 base; nucleotides outside the gene matches: 12. For the CDR3, the DNA is TGTGCCAGCGGATTCCTAACCGGGACTAGCGGGGGGAACACCGGGGAGCTGTTTTTT. Translating it yields CASGFLTGTSGGNTGELFF.

V is TRBV5-1 and J is TRBJ2-2; possible D gene TRBD1, 5 bases. V was cut by 4 bases and J by 3 bases, with 13 bases left in between. Germline V lookup: CDR1 SGHRS, CDR2 YFSETQ. The CDR3 sequence is 15 residues long. DNA for the CDR3: TGCGCCAGCAGCGTATTTGGGGCGGACACCGGGGAGCTGTTTTTT. Protein: CASSVFGADTGELFF.

This clonotype was observed a handful of times. The junction does not match germline at one end; this may be a read error. The genes are TRBV10-2 and TRBJ2-1, with unresolved D. CDR3 length: 13 residues. Germline V gene data show CDR1 as WSHSY and CDR2 as SAAADI. DNA of the CDR3: TGCGCCAGCGTAAGGGCTATCCACAATCAGCAGTTCTTC. Translation gives CASVRAIHNQQFF.

This clonotype has only a few counts. This rearrangement joins TRBV19 to TRBJ2-2; TRBD2 matches 8 bases. CDR1 and CDR2 from the germline V gene are LNHDA and SQIVND (reference sequence). The CDR3 is 13 amino acids. Losses at the gene ends were 7 bases for V and 5 bases for J; bases not matched to a gene: 3. CDR3 residues: CASNQRETGELFF. The DNA of the CDR3 is TGTGCCAGTAATCAGCGGGAGACCGGGGAGCTGTTTTTT.

This clonotype appeared a few times. The genes are TRBV12-3 or TRBV12-4 and TRBJ1-2; no clear D gene. Trimming pared 11 bases from V and 2 bases from J, leaving 6 bases between. The CDR3 is 10 amino acids. CDR3 nucleotides: TGTGCCGCAGCCAACTATGGCTACACCTTC. Translation gives CAAANYGYTF.

Only a few counts were recorded for this clonotype. The V and J genes are TRBV29-1 and TRBJ1-1; a possible D gene is TRBD1 (5 bases). The ends were cut back, 1 base at V and 1 base at J, with 7 bases in the middle. The CDR3 length is 13 residues. Germline assignment: CDR1 SQVTM and CDR2 ANQGSEA. CDR3 sequence reads: CSVEGQQNTEAFF. The CDR3 DNA is TGCAGCGTTGAAGGACAGCAGAACACTGAAGCTTTCTTT.

The chain couples TRBV6-5 to TRBJ2-7; TRBD1 is a possible D gene (6 bases). The CDR3 runs to 15 residues. The ends were cut back, 0 bases at V and 7 bases at J, with 16 bases in the middle. The germline V gene encodes CDR1 MNHEY and CDR2 SVGAGI. The CDR3, as DNA: TGTGCCAGCAGTTACTCGGTCGAGGGGGAAGGGGAGCAGTACTTC. Translating gives CASSYSVEGEGEQYF.

This clonotype occurred a few times. This chain uses TRBV7-2 with TRBJ1-2; D remains ambiguous. CDR1 is SGHTA and CDR2 is FQGNSA in the germline V gene. The CDR3 has 12 amino acids. With 1 base removed from V and 7 bases from J, the gap between germline ends came to 7 bases. CDR3 loop: CASSLDGPGYTF. CDR3 bases: TGTGCCAGCAGCTTAGATGGTCCTGGCTACACCTTC.

This clonotype appeared a single time. The chain is built from TRBV29-1 and TRBJ2-1; the D gene could be TRBD1 or TRBD2 (5 bases each). Trimming shortened V by 4 bases and J by 6 bases, and 16 bases separated the two germline ends. The CDR3 is 14 residues long. Germline V lookup: CDR1 SQVTM, CDR2 ANQGSEA. The CDR3: CSVGKGPRGNEQFF. The CDR3 DNA reads TGCAGCGTTGGGAAGGGACCACGGGGCAATGAGCAGTTCTTC.

This clonotype was picked up a small number of times. The rearrangement joins TRBV20-1 to TRBJ2-5, with D possibly TRBD2 on 6 matching bases. V gave up 1 base and J gave up 7 bases, with 13 bases separating them. The CDR3 covers 13 residues. Per the germline V gene, CDR1 is DFQATT and CDR2 is SNEGSKA (reference sequence). CDR3 DNA: TGCAGTGCTAGAGCTCGGGAGTCCGGGACCCAGTACTTC. Its protein product is CSARARESGTQYF.

This clonotype occurred many times. V usage is TRBV27 and J usage is TRBJ1-1; 10 bases match TRBD1. Losses at the gene ends were 4 bases for V and 5 bases for J; bases not matched to a gene: 4. CDR3 length: 14 residues. The germline V gene has CDR1 MNHEY and CDR2 SMNVEV (reference sequence). CDR3 in amino acids: CASSWGQGRTEAFF. Written as DNA, the CDR3 is TGTGCCAGCAGTTGGGGACAGGGGAGGACTGAAGCTTTCTTT.

This chain joins TRBV10-1 and TRBJ2-7; 7 bases are shared with TRBD1. Germline V gene sequence: CDR1 WNHNN, CDR2 SYGVQD (reference sequence). The V and J ends lost 0 bases and 0 bases, in that order; junction bases with no gene match: 2. The CDR3 covers 15 residues. The CDR3 DNA reads TGCGCCAGCAGTGAGTCTCAGGGGGACTCCTACGAGCAGTACTTC. It encodes CASSESQGDSYEQYF.